This T cell receptor beta chain was captured by sequencing in a study of T cells in Graves' hyperthyroidism and ophthalmopathy. General observations from the study: Most clonotypes expanded in the thyroid (above 0.001) were also present in blood. Ophthalmopathy, which appeared later, was predicted by the model a median around 6.5 months before onset. Ophthalmopathy and stable hyperthyroidism were separated by a 13 V-J model.

Using RNA transcripts as the source, TCR beta CDR3 regions were amplified. HTBI primers were the set used in a first-round RT-PCR of the TCR CDR3. MiXCR, run by TCRdb on the multiplex PCR reads, gives a single entry per CDR3 protein. The table includes over 150,000 distinct CDR3 sequences, over 15% detected once. Those with hyperthyroidism were 18 to 65 years old, newly diagnosed, and ill for under 2 months. As for this clonotype: Antigen unknown.

The CDR3 consists of 12 residues. With 6 bases removed from V and 12 bases from J, the gap between germline ends came to 15 bases. Germline assignment: CDR1 LGHDT and CDR2 YNNKEL (reference sequence). Sequencing was done on a sample of blood. The TCR sequence derives from a woman between 50 and 59 years old with Graves' hyperthyroidism. J is TRBJ2-1 and V is TRBV3-1, with D uncertain. The CDR3 reads CASSHRHGWQFF. The CDR3 DNA sequence: TGTGCCAGCAGTCACCGCCACGGCTGGCAGTTCTTC.